The 18 T cell receptor beta chains presented below share a single source sample, sequenced in a study of cytomegalovirus exposure and HLA in healthy donors. The PCR contained 60 Vbeta and 13 Jbeta primers. The repertoire was sequenced with immunoSEQ multiplex PCR; TCRdb's copy has only in-frame clones and lacks some. The sample has about 98,000 clones, 80% to 90% seen once. What was sequenced was PBMCs. The receptors were gathered from a man in his forties in good health and CMV-seronegative.

The chain joins TRBV6-1 to TRBJ2-1; TRBD1 matches 7 bases. CDR1 MNHNS and CDR2 SASEGT come from the germline V gene. This CDR3 comprises 13 residues. With V trimmed by 10 bases and J by 12 bases, 15 bases remained unmatched. CDR3 sequence: CATTLPDRVGQFF. CDR3 bases: TGTGCCACAACCTTGCCAGACAGGGTCGGGCAGTTCTTC.

The CDR3 sequence is CASRGTGSMDEQFF. As DNA, the CDR3 is TGTGCCAGCCGGGGGACCGGTTCGATGGATGAGCAGTTCTTC. The chain links TRBV6-1 to TRBJ2-1; possibly TRBD2 for D (6 bases). Per the germline V gene, CDR1 is MNHNS and CDR2 is SASEGT. This CDR3 contains 14 residues. Trimming left V 8 bases short and J 8 bases short, with 19 bases between.

V is TRBV7-2 and J is TRBJ1-1; tentative D call: TRBD1 (6 bases). Germline V gene lookup returns CDR1 SGHTA and CDR2 FQGNSA. V lost 1 base, J lost 2 bases, and 14 bases lay in between. The CDR3 is made up of 16 amino acids. This chain's CDR3 is CASSLGHQGLNTEAFF. The CDR3 bases are TGTGCCAGCAGCTTAGGACATCAGGGGCTAAACACTGAAGCTTTCTTT.

The rearrangement uses TRBV29-1 and TRBJ1-1; 7 bases agree with TRBD1. The CDR3 contains 14 residues. The V gene end was trimmed by 6 bases and the J gene end by 0 bases; junction bases not matched to a gene: 7. Germline V CDR1 and CDR2: SQVTM, ANQGSEA. The CDR3 loop is CSVETGWVNTEAFF. CDR3 nucleotides: TGCAGCGTCGAGACAGGGTGGGTGAACACTGAAGCTTTCTTT.

The J gene is TRBJ1-4, the V gene TRBV5-1; TRBD1 matches 7 bases. The V and J ends lost 0 bases and 6 bases, in that order; junction bases with no gene match: 5. CDR1 is SGHRS, CDR2 YFSETQ, per germline. This CDR3 is 15 amino acids long. The CDR3 DNA sequence: TGCGCCAGCAGCTTGGCCGGGACAGCTCATGAAAAACTGTTTTTT. Its translation: CASSLAGTAHEKLFF.

The chain is built from TRBV11-1 and TRBJ2-7, with D possibly being TRBD2 (5 bases). Trimming removed 5 bases at V and 0 bases at J, with 11 bases between. The CDR3 covers 14 residues. CDR1 is SGHAT and CDR2 is FQDESV in the germline V gene (reference sequence). CDR3 sequence: CASSRDPSSYEQYF. The CDR3 bases are TGTGCCAGCAGCCGGGATCCTAGCTCCTACGAGCAGTACTTC. The full variable domain, its missing parts supplied by reference TRBV11-1 and TRBJ2-7, is EAEVAQSPRYKITEKSQAVAFWCDPISGHATLYWYRQILGQGPELLVQFQDESVVDDSQLPKDRFSAERLKGVDSTLKIQPAELGDSAMYLCASSRDPSSYEQYFGPGTRLTVT.

J is TRBJ1-1 and V is TRBV11-3, with TRBD1 as a possible D gene (5 bases). Germline CDR1 reads SGHNT; CDR2 reads YENEEA. The ends were cut back, 4 bases at V and 1 base at J, with 13 bases in the middle. The CDR3 has 15 amino acids. Here the CDR3 reads CASSSRQSWNTEAFF. CDR3 coding DNA: TGTGCCAGCAGCTCCAGACAGTCCTGGAACACTGAAGCTTTCTTT.

The V and J genes are TRBV27 and TRBJ1-2, with 9 bases aligning to TRBD1. This CDR3 is built from 15 residues. Looked up from germline, CDR1 is MNHEY and CDR2 is SMNVEV (reference sequence). V lost 4 bases, J lost 2 bases, and 5 bases stayed unmatched. The CDR3 nucleotides read TGTGCCAGCAGTTCATCGACAGGGGGGAACTATGGCTACACCTTC. Residues: CASSSSTGGNYGYTF.

This clone was recorded only once. The chain employs TRBV6-5 and TRBJ1-1, with 7 bases matching TRBD1. This CDR3 contains 13 residues. The V gene end was trimmed by 6 bases and the J gene end by 4 bases; junction bases not matched to a gene: 5. The germline V gene has CDR1 MNHEY and CDR2 SVGAGI. The DNA for the CDR3 is TGTGCCAGCAGGAAGACAGGGAGCACTGAAGCTTTCTTT. Translation: CASRKTGSTEAFF.

The rearrangement links TRBV5-1 to TRBJ2-7; 8 bases fit TRBD1. J was trimmed by 3 bases and V by 2 bases; bases with no gene match: 7. The germline CDR1 and CDR2 sequences are SGHRS and YFSETQ. CDR3 length equals 15 residues. In DNA, the CDR3 is TGCGCCAGCAGCTTTGGACAGGGACCGAGCTACGAGCAGTACTTC. Its protein product is CASSFGQGPSYEQYF.

The V call is TRBV5-1, the J call TRBJ2-7; D may be TRBD2 (6 bases). The CDR3 runs to 13 residues. Germline CDR1 reads SGHRS; CDR2 reads YFSETQ. The V and J ends lost 5 bases and 5 bases respectively, with 14 bases between them. DNA for the CDR3: TGCGCCAGCAGAATGATCGGGGGACACGAGCAGTACTTC. Amino acid sequence: CASRMIGGHEQYF.

The chain carries TRBV10-2 and TRBJ2-3; 13 positions match TRBD2. With V trimmed by 2 bases and J by 11 bases, 10 bases remained unmatched. The germline V gene has CDR1 WSHSY and CDR2 SAAADI. The CDR3 sequence is 16 residues long. CDR3 DNA sequence: TGCGCCAGCAGTGAGGCAAGACTAGCGGGGGGTCTGAGGCAGTATTTT. It yields the protein CASSEARLAGGLRQYF.

The chain employs TRBV7-8 and TRBJ1-5; weak D call: TRBD1 (6 bases). Germline lookup yields CDR1 SGHVS and CDR2 FQNEAQ. V was trimmed by 3 bases and J by 5 bases, leaving 8 bases between them. The CDR3 is 13 amino acids. The CDR3 DNA follows: TGTGCCAGCAGCTTTGAGGGGGATCAGCCCCAGCATTTT. As protein: CASSFEGDQPQHF.

The V call is TRBV6-1, the J call TRBJ2-5; D is uncertain. Between the trimmed V and J ends, which lost 6 bases and 5 bases, there was a span of 4 bases. Germline V CDR1 and CDR2: MNHNS, SASEGT. The CDR3 is made up of 10 amino acids. Here the CDR3 DNA reads TGTGCCAGCAGCGAGGAGACCCAGTACTTC. It is translated as CASSEETQYF.

V usage is TRBV30 and J usage is TRBJ1-2; 8 bases align to TRBD1. J was trimmed by 4 bases and V by 2 bases; bases with no gene match: 12. Germline CDR1 reads GTSNPN; CDR2 reads SVGIG (reference sequence). This CDR3 has 16 residues. Written as DNA, the CDR3 is TGTGCCTGGAGTTCTAAAGGGACAGGAGAAACCTATGGCTACACCTTC. Protein: CAWSSKGTGETYGYTF.

The V gene is TRBV10-3, the J gene TRBJ2-2; 10 nucleotides agree with TRBD1. CDR3 length: 15 amino acids. V lost 5 bases, J lost 5 bases, and 5 bases stayed unmatched. Germline loops: CDR1 ENHRY, CDR2 SYGVKD. CDR3: CAISPGTGVTGELFF. CDR3 DNA sequence: TGTGCCATCAGTCCCGGGACAGGGGTAACCGGGGAGCTGTTTTTT.

This rearrangement joins TRBV6-1 to TRBJ1-1, with 7 bases aligning to TRBD1. Per the germline V gene, CDR1 is MNHNS and CDR2 is SASEGT. V shed 2 bases, J shed 5 bases, and the junction held 17 bases outside the gene matches. The CDR3 is made up of 18 amino acids. The CDR3 nucleotides read TGTGCCAGCAGTGAAATGGGGTGGCGATCAGGGGGTTATACTGAAGCTTTCTTT. It codes for CASSEMGWRSGGYTEAFF.

The chain carries TRBV5-4 and TRBJ1-4; TRBD1 might be the D (5 bases). This CDR3 is 16 amino acids long. Germline V lookup: CDR1 SGHNT, CDR2 YYREEE (reference sequence). V lost 4 bases and J lost 8, with 21 bases in between. CDR3 sequence: CASSPGGSGGREKLFF. CDR3 coding DNA: TGTGCCAGCAGCCCGGGGGGGTCTGGGGGAAGAGAAAAACTGTTTTTT. The complete variable domain, with remaining parts taken from reference TRBV5-4 and TRBJ1-4, reads ETGVTQSPTHLIKTRGQQVTLRCSSQSGHNTVSWYQQALGQGPQFIFQYYREEENGRGNFPPRFSGLQFPNYSSELNVNALELDDSALYLCASSPGGSGGREKLFFGSGTQLSVL.